This T cell receptor beta chain is drawn from a study of STAT5B mutations in CD4+ large granular lymphocyte leukemia. Regarding the study as a whole: Top patient clones used TRBV06 genes more often: 8/27 versus 2/35 in controls. Roughly 27% of private leukemic clonotypes occurred rarely in other patients' non-leukemic repertoires.

Comments on this clone: Its antigen remains unknown.

The CDR3 is 13 residues long. The V gene lost 10 bases and the J gene lost 2 bases, with 15 bases spanning the gap. In germline, CDR1 is MDHEN, CDR2 SYDVKM. Here immunoSEQ multiplex PCR was the method, and the copy in TCRdb shows in-frame clones only, minus some. The table includes tens of thousands of clones, 81% detected once. Sequenced input: CD4+ T cells from blood buffy coats. This chain uses TRBV28 with TRBJ2-7; D possibly uses TRBD1 or TRBD2 (5 bases each). The source is a human donor in good health. CDR3 in DNA: TGTGCCACCGTCGGGGACGGTCCCTACGAGCAGTACTTC. Translating it yields CATVGDGPYEQYF. The complete variable domain, with remaining parts taken from reference TRBV28 and TRBJ2-7, reads DVKVTQSSRYLVKRTGEKVFLECVQDMDHENMFWYRQDPGLGLRLIYFSYDVKMKEKGDIPEGYSVSREKKERFSLILESASTNQTSMYLCATVGDGPYEQYFGPGTRLTVT.